The sequence of this T cell receptor beta chain was determined in a study of patients and donors after allogeneic stem cell transplantation. This CDR3 is 17 amino acids long. Per germline, CDR1 SGHRS and CDR2 YFSETQ. Deletions cut 0 bases from V and 3 bases from J, with 16 bases between. TCRdb redid the calling of the RT-PCR reads with MiXCR, one entry per CDR3 protein. The repertoire holds roughly 880,000 distinct CDR3 sequences, with roughly 18% as singletons. This clonotype was seen once. Material for sequencing was blood, either unsorted or a sorted T cell fraction (not recorded which). This chain connects TRBV5-1 to TRBJ2-1; D perhaps matches TRBD2 (7 bases). This sequence was found in a human donor who was either an allogeneic HSCT recipient or a stem cell or donor lymphocyte infusion donor (not recorded which). It is not recorded whose cells these are; they may come from a transplant donor. The CDR3 loop is CASSLAGWGGLYNEQFF. CDR3 DNA sequence: TGCGCCAGCAGCTTGGCCGGGTGGGGGGGCCTCTACAATGAGCAGTTCTTC.